This TCR beta chain was obtained from a study of cytomegalovirus exposure and HLA in healthy donors. Looking at the study overall: Among the 300 to 500 donors who were genotyped, about 86% fell in the genetic ancestry cluster that is associated with self-reported Caucasian donors.

The PCR employed 60 Vbeta primers together with 13 Jbeta primers. Original processing methods: Roughly 73 million unique TCR beta chains, some 9.9 million of them shared, were counted by a later analysis. The table came from immunoSEQ multiplex PCR; TCRdb's copy has only in-frame clones and leaves some out. Clone size and the V and J calls come from that table; the DNA yielded D and trimming. This table holds 100,000 to 150,000 clones, more than 80% found once. Study outcomes and limitations: In a later analysis, CMV-associated beta chains were mostly HLA-associated, it appeared. A later analysis found TCR association rates differed by HLA locus, highest for DRB1 and lowest for HLA-C.

V was pared by 5 bases and J by 14 bases, with 14 bases between. Looked up from germline, CDR1 is MNHNY and CDR2 is SVGAGI (reference sequence). The CDR3 has 11 residues. Regarding this clone: What it binds is unknown.

The V call is TRBV6-6, the J call TRBJ2-3, with D possibly being TRBD2 (6 bases). This clonotype was obtained from a man younger than 45 in good health and CMV-seropositive. What was sequenced was PBMCs. CDR3 nucleotide sequence: TGTGCCAGCAGTGATGGACTAAACTCGTATTTT. This translates into CASSDGLNSYF.